Listed below are T cell receptor beta chains from one sample, sequenced in a study of T cells in tuberculosis. Generated by immunoSEQ multiplex PCR, the TCRdb table keeps only in-frame clones and is missing some. This table holds roughly 34,000 clones, about nine tenths found once. Specimen: PBMCs. All receptors derive from a donor aged 10 to 29 with latent tuberculosis or without tuberculosis infection. Some clones in this sample may be carry-over from other donors' samples. The CDR3 runs from the conserved cysteine through the conserved F or W. The D gene is left open where the match is weak. Size tells how often a clone was seen (once, few, many) or the class of an expanded clone, and some rows leave it out.

d_gene: -; v_gene: TRBV27; abundance: -; j_gene: TRBJ2-6; CDR3nt: TGTGCCAGCAGTCCCAACAGGGTAACTTCTGGGGCCAACGTCCTGACTTTC; CDR3aa: CASSPNRVTSGANVLTF
d_gene: -; v_gene: TRBV27; abundance: -; j_gene: TRBJ1-2; CDR3nt: TGTGCCAGCAGTTTAACAGGGAAGAGTGGAGGCTACACCTTC; CDR3aa: CASSLTGKSGGYTF
d_gene: -; v_gene: TRBV5-4; abundance: -; j_gene: TRBJ2-2; CDR3nt: TGTGCCAGCAGCTTGGGAAGACTAGGAGCCGGGGAGCTGTTTTTT; CDR3aa: CASSLGRLGAGELFF
d_gene: TRBD1; v_gene: TRBV5-4; abundance: -; j_gene: TRBJ2-2; CDR3nt: TGTGCCAGCAGCGGAACTGACAGGGGCCCGAACACCGGGGAGCTGTTTTTT; CDR3aa: CASSGTDRGPNTGELFF
d_gene: -; v_gene: TRBV2; abundance: -; j_gene: TRBJ2-3; CDR3nt: TGTGCCAGCAGTTCTAGCACAGATACGCAGTATTTT; CDR3aa: CASSSSTDTQYF
d_gene: TRBD1; v_gene: TRBV7-9; abundance: few; j_gene: TRBJ2-2; CDR3nt: TGTGCCGGCTCCGGACAGGGAGGAACCGGGGAGCTGTTTTTT; CDR3aa: CAGSGQGGTGELFF
d_gene: -; v_gene: TRBV11-2; abundance: once; j_gene: TRBJ2-4; CDR3nt: TGTGCCAGCAGTTCCCTAACAGGGAAAAACATTCAGTACTTC; CDR3aa: CASSSLTGKNIQYF
d_gene: -; v_gene: TRBV19; abundance: -; j_gene: TRBJ2-2; CDR3nt: TGTGCCAGTAGGATTGACACTAACACCGGGGAGCTGTTTTTT; CDR3aa: CASRIDTNTGELFF
d_gene: TRBD2; v_gene: TRBV2; abundance: -; j_gene: TRBJ2-1; CDR3nt: TGTGCCAGCAGCTACCCGGTGGGGACTAGCGGGGACAAGAATGAGCAGTTCTTC; CDR3aa: CASSYPVGTSGDKNEQFF
d_gene: -; v_gene: TRBV15; abundance: -; j_gene: TRBJ2-2; CDR3nt: TGTGCCACCAGCAGAGATAGCGGCACCGGGGAGCTGTTTTTT; CDR3aa: CATSRDSGTGELFF
d_gene: -; v_gene: TRBV2; abundance: -; j_gene: TRBJ1-6; CDR3nt: TGTGCCAGCAACGGGGATTCCTATAATTCACCCCTCCACTTT; CDR3aa: CASNGDSYNSPLHF
d_gene: TRBD1; v_gene: TRBV6-1; abundance: -; j_gene: TRBJ2-7; CDR3nt: TGTGCCATCCGACAGGGGGCTTTGGAGGACGAGCAGTACTTC; CDR3aa: CAIRQGALEDEQYF
d_gene: -; v_gene: TRBV7-9; abundance: -; j_gene: TRBJ2-1; CDR3nt: TGTGCCAGCAAATTAGCGGTTAGCTCCTACAATGAGCAGTTCTTC; CDR3aa: CASKLAVSSYNEQFF
d_gene: -; v_gene: TRBV27; abundance: -; j_gene: TRBJ2-1; CDR3nt: TGTGCCAGCAGTTTATATTCGGGGGTGGTGGTGAATGAGCAGTTCTTC; CDR3aa: CASSLYSGVVVNEQFF
d_gene: -; v_gene: TRBV9; abundance: -; j_gene: TRBJ2-1; CDR3nt: TGTGCCAGCAGCGTAAGTCCGGGAAGAGGTGACAATGAGCAGTTCTTC; CDR3aa: CASSVSPGRGDNEQFF
d_gene: TRBD1; v_gene: TRBV18; abundance: once; j_gene: TRBJ1-3; CDR3nt: TGTGCCAGCTCACCCGAACAGGGGACGCCTGGAAACACCATATATTTT; CDR3aa: CASSPEQGTPGNTIYF
d_gene: -; v_gene: TRBV27; abundance: -; j_gene: TRBJ1-1; CDR3nt: TGTGCCAGCAGCCAGAACACTGAAGCTTTCTTT; CDR3aa: CASSQNTEAFF
d_gene: -; v_gene: TRBV9; abundance: -; j_gene: TRBJ1-2; CDR3nt: TGTGCCAGCAGCCGAGCCGAGGAGGGCTACACCTTC; CDR3aa: CASSRAEEGYTF
d_gene: -; v_gene: TRBV2; abundance: few; j_gene: TRBJ2-1; CDR3nt: TGTGCCAGCAGTGCCTGGACTACTCCCTACAATGAGCAGTTCTTC; CDR3aa: CASSAWTTPYNEQFF
d_gene: TRBD2; v_gene: TRBV28; abundance: -; j_gene: TRBJ2-1; CDR3nt: TGTGCCAGCAGTAACGGACTAGCGCTCTACAATGAGCAGTTCTTC; CDR3aa: CASSNGLALYNEQFF
d_gene: -; v_gene: TRBV2; abundance: -; j_gene: TRBJ1-2; CDR3nt: TGTGCCAGCACTGACCGGGCCGCGGGAAGCTATGGCTACACCTTC; CDR3aa: CASTDRAAGSYGYTF
d_gene: TRBD1; v_gene: TRBV7-9; abundance: -; j_gene: TRBJ1-3; CDR3nt: TGTGCCAGCAGCTCGTCCCGGGACAGGGGAAACACCATATATTTT; CDR3aa: CASSSSRDRGNTIYF
d_gene: TRBD1; v_gene: TRBV19; abundance: -; j_gene: TRBJ1-2; CDR3nt: TGTGCTACTACCGCCGGGACAGGGGGCGGCTACACCTTC; CDR3aa: CATTAGTGGGYTF
d_gene: TRBD1; v_gene: TRBV6-5; abundance: -; j_gene: TRBJ1-1; CDR3nt: TGTGCCAGCAGTAGGGGACAGGGGAAAGCTTTCTTT; CDR3aa: CASSRGQGKAFF
d_gene: TRBD2; v_gene: TRBV28; abundance: -; j_gene: TRBJ2-7; CDR3nt: TGTGCCAGCAGTTTGGGACTAGCGGGAGGGCGCGAGCAGTACTTC; CDR3aa: CASSLGLAGGREQYF
d_gene: -; v_gene: TRBV21-1; abundance: -; j_gene: TRBJ2-7; CDR3nt: TGTGCCAGCAGCAAACGACCGGGACAGGGCCTCTACGAGCAGTACTTC; CDR3aa: CASSKRPGQGLYEQYF
d_gene: -; v_gene: TRBV5-6; abundance: -; j_gene: TRBJ1-3; CDR3nt: TGTGCCAGCAGCTTGGGCGTAGGGGTTCCATCTGGAAACACCATATATTTT; CDR3aa: CASSLGVGVPSGNTIYF
d_gene: TRBD1; v_gene: TRBV29-1; abundance: -; j_gene: TRBJ1-1; CDR3nt: TGCAGCGACATGACAGGGGGAATTGAAGCTTTCTTT; CDR3aa: CSDMTGGIEAFF
d_gene: -; v_gene: TRBV12-5; abundance: -; j_gene: TRBJ1-5; CDR3nt: TGTGCTAGTGGTTTGGTAGGAGGGGTAGTGCAGCCCCAGCATTTT; CDR3aa: CASGLVGGVVQPQHF